A selection of T cell receptor beta chains follows, all from one sample in a study of blood T cells in healthy people across ages. TCRdb independently ran MiXCR on the 5' RACE reads; one entry per CDR3 protein. The data hold about a million distinct CDR3 sequences, with just over 50% observed a single time. Material: blood. Every receptor here comes from a woman in her sixties or seventies in good health. Each CDR3 is given with its conserved first and last residue. A D gene is named only where the DNA matches it firmly. Size is omitted from some rows. Given values are once, few, many or a class for expanded clones.

- | TRBJ2-5 | TRBV11-2 | few | CASSLDHEGLQETQYF | TGTGCCAGCAGCTTAGATCATGAGGGGCTACAAGAGACCCAGTACTTC
- | TRBJ1-4 | TRBV29-1 | - | CSVDSVGRGEKLFF | TGCAGCGTTGATTCGGTGGGTCGGGGTGAAAAACTGTTTTTT
TRBD1 | TRBJ2-7 | TRBV7-2 | - | CASSFDRGNEQYF | TGTGCCAGCAGCTTCGACAGGGGCAACGAGCAGTACTTC
- | TRBJ2-1 | TRBV4-1 | - | CASSHHYNEQFF | TGCGCCAGCAGCCACCACTACAATGAGCAGTTCTTC
TRBD2 | TRBJ2-7 | TRBV3-1 | - | CASSRLAATTGEQYF | TGTGCCAGCAGCCGACTAGCCGCTACCACTGGGGAGCAGTACTTC
- | TRBJ2-1 | TRBV29-1 | - | CSVTGRPVGGQFF | TGCAGCGTTACCGGGCGACCCGTCGGGGGGCAGTTCTTC
TRBD2 | TRBJ2-5 | TRBV29-1 | - | CSAATSGQETQYF | TGCAGCGCCGCCACTAGCGGCCAAGAGACCCAGTACTTC
TRBD1 | TRBJ2-5 | TRBV28 | few | CASRKHRDRQETQYF | TGTGCCAGCAGGAAACACCGGGACAGACAAGAGACCCAGTACTTC
- | TRBJ2-1 | TRBV20-1 | - | CSARVTSSGRNEQFF | TGCAGTGCTAGAGTTACTAGTAGCGGTAGGAATGAGCAGTTCTTC
- | TRBJ1-1 | TRBV25-1 | - | CASSEVGVTEAFF | TGTGCCAGCAGTGAAGTCGGGGTCACTGAAGCTTTCTTT
TRBD2 | TRBJ2-7 | TRBV20-1 | - | CSAREAGATYEQYF | TGCAGTGCTAGAGAGGCGGGAGCCACCTACGAGCAGTACTTC
TRBD1 | TRBJ2-5 | TRBV29-1 | few | CSIRDSLGTQYF | TGCAGCATCCGGGACAGTCTGGGGACCCAGTACTTC
- | TRBJ2-1 | TRBV20-1 | - | CSLIAHPYNEQFF | TGCAGCTTGATAGCGCATCCCTACAATGAGCAGTTCTTC
- | TRBJ1-5 | TRBV28 | - | CASSFLTTGTDNQPQHF | TGTGCCAGCAGTTTCTTAACGACGGGGACTGACAATCAGCCCCAGCATTTT
- | TRBJ1-2 | TRBV29-1 | - | CSVGGGANYGYTF | TGCAGCGTTGGGGGGGGCGCAAACTATGGCTACACCTTC
TRBD2 | TRBJ2-5 | TRBV4-2 | - | CASSLQASGSPETQYF | TGTGCCAGCAGCCTACAAGCTAGCGGGAGTCCTGAGACCCAGTACTTC
- | TRBJ2-5 | TRBV20-1 | - | CSAVRQRQETQYF | TGCAGTGCTGTAAGACAGAGACAAGAGACCCAGTACTTC
TRBD2 | TRBJ2-1 | TRBV20-1 | - | CSALPMERGTLNEQFF | TGCAGTGCCCTCCCGATGGAGCGGGGTACTTTAAATGAGCAGTTCTTC
TRBD1 | TRBJ2-7 | TRBV6-5 | - | CASSRFVGQGYEQYF | TGTGCCAGCAGTCGGTTCGTTGGACAGGGGTACGAGCAGTACTTC
- | TRBJ2-5 | TRBV2 | - | CASSEGPHKTQYF | TGTGCCAGCAGTGAAGGACCCCACAAGACCCAGTACTTC
- | TRBJ2-5 | TRBV5-1 | once | CASRVISQETQYF | TGCGCCAGCAGAGTTATTTCTCAAGAGACCCAGTACTTC
- | TRBJ2-7 | TRBV25-1 | - | CASRPGRISLYEQYF | TGTGCCAGTAGACCGGGACGGATAAGCCTTTACGAGCAGTACTTC
- | TRBJ2-1 | TRBV20-1 | - | CSASDLSRSTYNEQFF | TGCAGTGCTAGCGATCTGTCTAGAAGCACCTACAATGAGCAGTTCTTC
TRBD2 | TRBJ2-3 | TRBV12-3/TRBV12-4 | once | CASSLARAGAMDTQYF | TGTGCCAGCAGCCTGGCTCGGGCGGGAGCAATGGATACGCAGTATTTT
TRBD2 | TRBJ2-7 | TRBV20-1 | - | CSARGPAGGHPYEQYF | TGCAGTGCTAGGGGACCAGCGGGAGGACATCCCTACGAGCAGTACTTC
TRBD2 | TRBJ2-2 | TRBV2 | - | CASKREDGIGELFF | TGTGCCAGCAAGCGGGAGGACGGGATCGGGGAGCTGTTTTTT
TRBD2 | TRBJ2-5 | TRBV4-1 | few | CASSRREIGETQYF | TGCGCCAGCAGCCGGCGGGAGATAGGAGAGACCCAGTACTTC
- | TRBJ1-6 | TRBV20-1 | few | CSARRITDFGDSPLHF | TGCAGTGCTAGGCGGATAACGGACTTCGGGGATTCACCCCTCCACTTT